Each of the 18 T cell receptor beta chains below was sequenced from the same sample in a study of blood T cell repertoires in COVID-19. Only in-frame clones appear in the TCRdb table, and some are missing; sequencing was by immunoSEQ multiplex PCR. The sample carries around 250,000 clones, around 82% recorded once. Sequences were obtained from peripheral blood. The receptor source for this set is a woman younger than 35 with acute or convalescent COVID-19.

This chain joins TRBV25-1 and TRBJ2-1, with 10 bases lining up with TRBD2. The CDR3 consists of 16 residues. V was clipped by 6 bases and J by 8 bases; unmatched bases: 13. Per germline, CDR1 MGHDK and CDR2 SYGVNS. The CDR3 protein is CASSPRSGRALYEQFF. The CDR3 DNA reads as TGTGCCAGCAGCCCAAGAAGCGGGAGGGCCCTGTATGAGCAGTTCTTC. The variable domain in full, with the rest retrieved from reference TRBV25-1 and TRBJ2-1, is EADIYQTPRYLVIGTGKKITLECSQTMGHDKMYWYQQDPGMELHLIHYSYGVNSTEKGDLSSESTVSRIRTEHFPLTLESARPSHTSQYLCASSPRSGRALYEQFFGPGTRLTVL.

The chain has TRBV28 and TRBJ2-5, with TRBD2 identical over 11 bases. V was pared by 3 bases and J by 0 bases, with 6 bases of the junction left unmatched. Germline lookup yields CDR1 MDHEN and CDR2 SYDVKM. The CDR3 runs 17 residues. CDR3 protein: CASSFPWTSGHQETQYF. In nucleotides, the CDR3 is TGTGCCAGCAGTTTCCCCTGGACTAGCGGGCACCAAGAGACCCAGTACTTC.

The chain uses TRBV7-2 and TRBJ2-1; 8 bases line up with TRBD2. The CDR3 contains 13 residues. Trimming removed 1 base from V and 14 bases from J; junction bases left unmatched: 7. Looked up from germline, CDR1 is SGHTA and CDR2 is FQGNSA. The CDR3 sequence is CASSLVLAGGEFF. The CDR3, as DNA: TGTGCCAGCAGCTTAGTCCTGGCGGGGGGAGAGTTCTTC.

The chain uses TRBV5-4 and TRBJ1-1; 7 positions match TRBD1. CDR3 size: 15 residues. Per the germline V gene, CDR1 is SGHNT and CDR2 is YYREEE (reference sequence). Trimming at V came to 4 bases and at J to 0 bases, leaving 6 bases not matched to a gene. The CDR3 nucleotides read TGTGCCAGCAGCCTTGACAGGGAGATGAACACTGAAGCTTTCTTT. This translates into CASSLDREMNTEAFF.

This rearrangement joins TRBV5-1 to TRBJ1-1; D is undetermined. Germline loops: CDR1 SGHRS, CDR2 YFSETQ. CDR3 length: 14 amino acids. V gave up 4 bases and J gave up 1 base, with 11 bases separating them. The CDR3 is CASSLMQENTEAFF. The CDR3 region has the DNA TGCGCCAGCAGCCTTATGCAGGAGAACACTGAAGCTTTCTTT.

This clone was seen a single time. The chain employs TRBV28 and TRBJ2-7; 7 positions match TRBD1. V gave up 6 bases and J gave up 6 bases; unmatched junction bases: 11. Germline loops: CDR1 MDHEN, CDR2 SYDVKM. The CDR3 is 14 amino acids. In DNA, the CDR3 is TGTGCCAGCAGGGGGGCCGGGCACAGGGGCGAGCAGTACTTC. Its protein is CASRGAGHRGEQYF.

This clone was seen a few times. The CDR3 nucleotides read TGTGCCAGCAGCTGGGGACAGGGGCTTCAGCCCCAGCATTTT. Residues: CASSWGQGLQPQHF. The gene calls are TRBV5-6 and TRBJ1-5, with 10 bases that match TRBD1. The CDR3 covers 14 residues. V gave up 3 bases and J gave up 6 bases; unmatched junction bases: 3. The germline gives CDR1 SGHDT, CDR2 YYEEEE.

The chain combines TRBV18 with TRBJ1-5, with 7 bases lining up with TRBD1. CDR3 length equals 14 residues. Per the germline V gene, CDR1 is KGHSH and CDR2 is LQKENI. CDR3 amino acids: CLGGREIGNQPQHF. CDR3 coding DNA: TGTCTAGGGGGCAGGGAGATCGGCAATCAGCCCCAGCATTTT.

The chain links TRBV6-5 to TRBJ2-2, with unresolved D. Germline CDR1 is MNHEY and CDR2 is SVGAGI. The ends were cut back, 5 bases at V and 0 bases at J, with 10 bases in the middle. CDR3 length: 15 amino acids. CDR3 in DNA: TGTGCCAGCAGTATCAGCGAAACGAACACCGGGGAGCTGTTTTTT. Translating gives CASSISETNTGELFF.

This clone appeared many times. This rearrangement joins TRBV21-1 to TRBJ2-3; the table gives TRBD2 as D, unverified against the DNA. TRBV21-1 counts as a pseudogene. The CDR3 runs to 18 residues. The CDR3 DNA sequence: TGTGCCAGCAGCCGTCATCTGGGGGAGGGCTCTTACACAGATACGCAGTATTTT. Translation gives CASSRHLGEGSYTDTQYF.

CDR3 amino acids: CASYRDRGHNEQFF. CDR3 DNA: TGTGCCAGCTACCGGGACAGGGGCCACAATGAGCAGTTCTTC. The rearrangement uses TRBV9 and TRBJ2-1, with TRBD1 matching 10 bases. The CDR3 extends over 14 amino acids. Germline lookup yields CDR1 SGDLS and CDR2 YYNGEE. V shed 7 bases, J shed 5 bases, and the junction held 6 bases outside the gene matches.

The chain recombines TRBV30 with TRBJ2-5; the D gene is possibly TRBD1 (6 bases). Germline V gives CDR1 GTSNPN, CDR2 SVGIG (reference sequence). V lost 0 bases and J lost 7, with 21 bases in between. This CDR3 is built from 16 residues. The CDR3 DNA follows: TGTGCCTGGAGTGTAGAAGGCAGGGGCCGCCTCGGGACCCAGTACTTC. Encoded protein: CAWSVEGRGRLGTQYF.

V gene TRBV7-9 combines with J gene TRBJ2-7, with a tentative D call TRBD2 (6 bases). The CDR3 is 13 residues long. Trimming cost V 5 bases and J 2 bases, with 10 bases left between them. The germline V gene has CDR1 SEHNR and CDR2 FQNEAQ (reference sequence). The chain's CDR3 is CASSPKRAYEQYF. CDR3 DNA: TGTGCCAGCAGCCCGAAGCGGGCCTACGAGCAGTACTTC.

V is TRBV7-2 and J is TRBJ2-1, with TRBD2 matching 9 bases. There are 18 residues in the CDR3. From germline, CDR1 is SGHTA and CDR2 FQGNSA. The junction had 10 bases not matched to a gene; V was cut back by 4 bases and J by 0 bases. Here the CDR3 reads CASSSHPFSGSSYNEQFF. The CDR3 DNA is TGTGCCAGCAGCTCGCACCCGTTTAGCGGGAGCTCCTACAATGAGCAGTTCTTC.

V gene TRBV6-4 combines with J gene TRBJ2-1; 14 positions agree with TRBD2. The CDR3 covers 19 residues. Losses at the gene ends were 6 bases for V and 0 bases for J; bases not matched to a gene: 10. Germline assignment: CDR1 MRHNA and CDR2 SNTAGT. The CDR3 spells CASSRGLAGAKSSYNEQFF. CDR3 sequence (DNA): TGTGCCAGCAGCCGGGGACTAGCGGGAGCGAAAAGCTCCTACAATGAGCAGTTCTTC.

This chain connects TRBV6-2 or TRBV6-3 to TRBJ1-2; D unresolved. Germline lookup yields CDR1 MNHEY and CDR2 SVGEGT. Trimming removed 6 bases at V and 2 bases at J, with 13 bases between. The CDR3 is 14 residues long. CDR3 DNA: TGTGCCAGCAGCCGCCTAGGTGGGAACTATGGCTACACCTTC. As protein: CASSRLGGNYGYTF.

The V and J genes are TRBV7-9 and TRBJ1-1; 7 bases agree with TRBD1. The CDR3 totals 14 residues. The V gene's germline CDR1 is SEHNR and CDR2 FQNEAQ (reference sequence). V was clipped by 3 bases and J by 5 bases; unmatched bases: 6. The DNA of the CDR3 is TGTGCCAGCAGCTTGGCGACAGGGCAGACTGAAGCTTTCTTT. It is translated as CASSLATGQTEAFF.

This chain joins TRBV28 and TRBJ1-4, with D hard to call. Germline CDR1 MDHEN, CDR2 SYDVKM. The CDR3 consists of 15 residues. V was clipped by 6 bases and J by 3 bases, with 14 bases between them. The CDR3 spells CASSFRDRPNEKLFF. The CDR3 nucleotides read TGTGCCAGCAGCTTCCGGGATCGGCCTAATGAAAAACTGTTTTTT.